The 9 T cell receptor beta chains given below trace back to one sample, sequenced in a study of PD-L1 blockade in urothelial cancer. Clones were read by immunoSEQ multiplex PCR, and TCRdb kept only the in-frame ones, dropping some. The sample yields fewer than 75,000 clones, 80% to 85% seen once. The sample in question was PBMCs, obtained around atezolizumab (anti-PD-L1) treatment. The receptors come from a man aged 70-80 years with urothelial cancer.

This chain connects TRBV9 to TRBJ2-3; tentatively, D is TRBD2 (6 bases). Trimming shortened V by 2 bases and J by 2 bases, and 21 bases separated the two germline ends. Germline CDR1 reads SGDLS; CDR2 reads YYNGEE. The length of the CDR3 is 18 residues. CDR3 sequence (DNA): TGTGCCAGCAGCGTTCGTCCACCGGGACTGGCCACCACAGATACGCAGTATTTT. Its protein product is CASSVRPPGLATTDTQYF.

The chain recombines TRBV5-4 with TRBJ2-5; 11 nucleotides match TRBD2. The length of the CDR3 is 15 residues. With 4 bases clipped from V and 1 base from J, the junction kept 3 bases outside the gene matches. CDR1 and CDR2 (germline): SGHNT, YYREEE (reference sequence). Here the CDR3 DNA reads TGTGCCAGCAGCCTCGGGACTAGCGGCCAAGAGACCCAGTACTTC. Its protein is CASSLGTSGQETQYF.

The gene calls are TRBV2 and TRBJ2-7; D unresolved. V was shortened by 6 bases and J by 2 bases, with 8 bases between the two germline ends. The germline V gene has CDR1 SNHLY and CDR2 FYNNEI. There are 12 residues in the CDR3. The CDR3 loop reads CASRSATYEQYF. CDR3 in DNA: TGTGCCAGCAGGAGCGCTACCTACGAGCAGTACTTC.

The chain combines TRBV28 with TRBJ1-4; no clear D. This CDR3 comprises 13 residues. Trimming pared 4 bases from V and 5 bases from J, leaving 8 bases between. CDR1 is MDHEN, CDR2 SYDVKM, per germline. CDR3 region: CASSSGRNEKLFF. CDR3 DNA: TGTGCCAGCAGTTCAGGCCGAAATGAAAAACTGTTTTTT.

The chain carries TRBV6-1 and TRBJ1-5; D ambiguous. Deletions cut 3 bases from V and 0 bases from J, with 6 bases between. The germline V gene has CDR1 MNHNS and CDR2 SASEGT. The CDR3 loop spans 14 amino acids. The CDR3 here is CASSDGHSNQPQHF. DNA of the CDR3: TGTGCCAGCAGTGATGGGCATAGCAATCAGCCCCAGCATTTT.

The V gene is TRBV19, the J gene TRBJ2-3; 10 bases are a match to TRBD2. Per the germline V gene, CDR1 is LNHDA and CDR2 is SQIVND (reference sequence). Trimming at V came to 6 bases and at J to 2 bases, leaving 11 bases not matched to a gene. The CDR3 runs 17 residues. CDR3 in amino acids: CASSRTQLAGLTDTQYF. CDR3 in DNA: TGTGCCAGTAGCAGGACCCAACTAGCGGGACTCACAGATACGCAGTATTTT.

The genes are TRBV6-1 and TRBJ2-1; D perhaps matches TRBD2 (7 bases). CDR3 length: 16 amino acids. Germline loops: CDR1 MNHNS, CDR2 SASEGT. The V end lost 4 bases, the J end lost 12 bases, and 25 bases lay between the germline ends. In DNA form, the CDR3 reads TGTGCCAGCAGTGCGCCGAGGCGGGACTGGGGAGGGGGGCAGTTCTTC. Its protein is CASSAPRRDWGGGQFF.

This chain connects TRBV2 to TRBJ2-7; maybe TRBD1 (5 bases). V was cut by 1 base and J by 2 bases, with 18 bases left in between. Germline CDR1 SNHLY, CDR2 FYNNEI. This CDR3 region has 17 residues. CDR3 sequence reads: CASSEDQLGAGTYEQYF. The CDR3 DNA reads as TGTGCCAGCAGTGAAGACCAGTTAGGTGCAGGGACCTACGAGCAGTACTTC.

The CDR3 bases are TGTGCCAGCTCACCCCTAGCGGGAGGGAACTATAATGAGCAGTTCTTC. Amino acid sequence: CASSPLAGGNYNEQFF. The chain links TRBV18 to TRBJ2-1; 12 bases fit TRBD2. Germline CDR1 reads KGHSH; CDR2 reads LQKENI. With V trimmed by 3 bases and J by 7 bases, 7 bases remained unmatched. The length of the CDR3 is 16 residues.